These T cell receptor beta chains were read from a single sample in a study of T cell responses to AZD1222 COVID-19 vaccine. This table comes from immunoSEQ multiplex PCR, and its TCRdb copy is limited to in-frame clones, with some not included. The table records about 60,000 clones, 85% of them present only once. The specimen comprised peripheral blood, sampled on day 0 of AZD1222 vaccination. The receptors were gathered from an adult in good health. CDR3s include the opening cysteine and the closing phenylalanine or tryptophan. Fields, in order: J gene, V gene, D gene, clone size, CDR3 protein, CDR3 DNA. The D gene is left open where the match is weak. Part of the rows lack a size; the others show once, few, many or a class for expanded clones.

J gene: TRBJ1-5
V gene: TRBV19
D gene: NA
clone size: once
CDR3 protein: CASSTPAGGSNQPQHF
CDR3 DNA: TGTGCCAGTAGTACCCCAGCGGGGGGTAGCAATCAGCCCCAGCATTTT

J gene: TRBJ2-2
V gene: TRBV4-1
D gene: TRBD2
clone size: NA
CDR3 protein: CASSQVLAGVGELFF
CDR3 DNA: TGCGCCAGCAGCCAAGTACTAGCGGGGGTCGGGGAGCTGTTTTTT

J gene: TRBJ1-1
V gene: TRBV10-3
D gene: TRBD1
clone size: NA
CDR3 protein: CAIKIDRGFTEAFF
CDR3 DNA: TGTGCCATCAAGATAGACAGGGGGTTTACTGAAGCTTTCTTT

J gene: TRBJ2-7
V gene: TRBV3-1/TRBV3-2
D gene: TRBD1
clone size: NA
CDR3 protein: CASSQPGQGASYEQYF
CDR3 DNA: TGTGCCAGCAGCCAACCGGGACAGGGGGCTTCCTACGAGCAGTACTTC

J gene: TRBJ1-4
V gene: TRBV4-1
D gene: NA
clone size: NA
CDR3 protein: CASSSYSSNREKLFF
CDR3 DNA: TGCGCCAGCAGCTCTTACAGTTCTAATAGGGAAAAACTGTTTTTT

J gene: TRBJ2-7
V gene: TRBV5-1
D gene: NA
clone size: NA
CDR3 protein: CASSTQTGGHEQYF
CDR3 DNA: TGCGCCAGCAGCACCCAAACAGGAGGCCACGAGCAGTACTTC

J gene: TRBJ2-5
V gene: TRBV5-1
D gene: TRBD2
clone size: NA
CDR3 protein: CASSVGGMETQYF
CDR3 DNA: TGCGCCAGCAGCGTCGGGGGGATGGAGACCCAGTACTTC

J gene: TRBJ2-2
V gene: TRBV6-5
D gene: NA
clone size: NA
CDR3 protein: CASSRREYTGELFF
CDR3 DNA: TGTGCCAGCAGCAGGAGGGAGTACACCGGGGAGCTGTTTTTT

J gene: TRBJ1-5
V gene: TRBV6-1
D gene: NA
clone size: NA
CDR3 protein: CASSDVRGGSNQPQHF
CDR3 DNA: TGTGCCAGCAGTGATGTCCGGGGAGGAAGCAATCAGCCCCAGCATTTT

J gene: TRBJ2-3
V gene: TRBV11-3
D gene: NA
clone size: NA
CDR3 protein: CASSPHRGTDTQYF
CDR3 DNA: TGTGCCAGCAGCCCGCACCGGGGCACAGATACGCAGTATTTT

J gene: TRBJ2-3
V gene: TRBV4-2
D gene: TRBD2
clone size: NA
CDR3 protein: CASSQEGASGGTDTQYF
CDR3 DNA: TGTGCCAGCAGCCAAGAAGGGGCTAGCGGGGGCACAGATACGCAGTATTTT

J gene: TRBJ1-2
V gene: TRBV7-9
D gene: TRBD1
clone size: NA
CDR3 protein: CASSIGGLRYGYTF
CDR3 DNA: TGTGCCAGCAGCATAGGGGGCCTACGGTATGGCTACACCTTC

J gene: TRBJ1-2
V gene: TRBV18
D gene: NA
clone size: few
CDR3 protein: CASSPAEAYSYTF
CDR3 DNA: TGTGCCAGCTCACCTGCGGAAGCTTATAGCTACACCTTC

J gene: TRBJ2-7
V gene: TRBV5-6
D gene: NA
clone size: few
CDR3 protein: CASSYSGTEQYF
CDR3 DNA: TGTGCCAGCAGTTATTCCGGGACAGAGCAGTACTTC

J gene: TRBJ1-5
V gene: TRBV2
D gene: NA
clone size: few
CDR3 protein: CASSATGSGQPQHF
CDR3 DNA: TGTGCCAGCAGTGCCACAGGTTCCGGGCAGCCCCAGCATTTT

J gene: TRBJ1-2
V gene: TRBV6-5
D gene: NA
clone size: NA
CDR3 protein: CASTLAGFNSGGYTF
CDR3 DNA: TGTGCCAGCACTCTCGCGGGGTTTAACTCGGGTGGCTACACCTTC

J gene: TRBJ2-2
V gene: TRBV11-2
D gene: TRBD1
clone size: NA
CDR3 protein: CASSPEGAVGELFF
CDR3 DNA: TGTGCCAGCAGCCCAGAGGGGGCGGTCGGGGAGCTGTTTTTT

J gene: TRBJ1-1
V gene: TRBV7-9
D gene: NA
clone size: NA
CDR3 protein: CASNPAGGTEAFF
CDR3 DNA: TGTGCCAGCAACCCAGCGGGGGGCACTGAAGCTTTCTTT

J gene: TRBJ2-5
V gene: TRBV9
D gene: NA
clone size: NA
CDR3 protein: CASSVSWGAQETQYF
CDR3 DNA: TGTGCCAGCAGCGTCAGTTGGGGGGCCCAAGAGACCCAGTACTTC

J gene: TRBJ2-3
V gene: TRBV4-1
D gene: TRBD2
clone size: NA
CDR3 protein: CASSQEERLAGYTDTQYF
CDR3 DNA: TGCGCCAGCAGCCAAGAAGAGAGACTAGCGGGCTATACAGATACGCAGTATTTT

J gene: TRBJ1-2
V gene: TRBV18
D gene: TRBD1
clone size: NA
CDR3 protein: CASSGQGDYGYTF
CDR3 DNA: TGTGCCAGCTCCGGACAGGGGGACTATGGCTACACCTTC

J gene: TRBJ1-2
V gene: TRBV3-1/TRBV3-2
D gene: TRBD1
clone size: few
CDR3 protein: CASSHSGGDGYTF
CDR3 DNA: TGTGCCAGCAGCCATTCAGGGGGCGACGGCTACACCTTC

J gene: TRBJ1-4
V gene: TRBV13
D gene: NA
clone size: NA
CDR3 protein: CASRRRGDIENEKLFF
CDR3 DNA: TGTGCCAGCAGGAGACGGGGGGACATTGAAAATGAAAAACTGTTTTTT

J gene: TRBJ1-5
V gene: TRBV30
D gene: TRBD1
clone size: NA
CDR3 protein: CAWNRGSNQPQHF
CDR3 DNA: TGTGCCTGGAACAGGGGGAGCAATCAGCCCCAGCATTTT